The 21 T cell receptor beta chains listed next were all sequenced from one sample in a study of T cell repertoires in cytomegalovirus infection. MiXCR, run by TCRdb on the reads, gives a single entry per CDR3 protein. The table has some 590,000 distinct CDR3 sequences, about 39% seen once. No cognate antigen is known for these TCRs. The material sequenced was cultured PBMCs, taken from culture after CMV antigen stimulation. The receptors come from a human donor in good health (CMV status not recorded). Some clones in this sample may be carry-over from other donors' samples.

This clonotype was seen a few times. The chain joins TRBV29-1 to TRBJ2-1; 10 nucleotides align to TRBD2. The CDR3 consists of 13 residues. V dropped 7 bases and J dropped 2; count of bases not matched to a gene: 2. The germline V gene has CDR1 SQVTM and CDR2 ANQGSEA. The CDR3, as DNA: TGCAGCGCAGGACTAGCGGCCTACAATGAGCAGTTCTTC. Translated: CSAGLAAYNEQFF.

This rearrangement joins TRBV6-6 to TRBJ2-5; D tentatively fits TRBD1 or TRBD2 (5 bases each). The V and J ends lost 7 bases and 5 bases respectively, with 26 bases between them. The CDR3 sequence is 17 residues long. From germline, CDR1 is MNHNY and CDR2 SVGAGI (reference sequence). This chain's CDR3 is CASTFGWGTRLGETQYF. The CDR3 DNA sequence: TGTGCCAGCACGTTTGGATGGGGGACGAGATTGGGGGAGACCCAGTACTTC.

The V gene is TRBV5-1, the J gene TRBJ2-1; 10 bases are shared with TRBD2. The CDR3 extends over 14 amino acids. J lost 5 bases, V lost 5 bases, and 4 bases had no gene match. The germline V gene encodes CDR1 SGHRS and CDR2 YFSETQ. CDR3 sequence reads: CASRSSGRNNEQFF. The CDR3 nucleotides read TGCGCCAGCAGGAGTAGCGGGAGGAACAATGAGCAGTTCTTC.

This clonotype was observed once. This chain links TRBV20-1 with TRBJ2-7; D ambiguous. Germline V CDR1 and CDR2: DFQATT, SNEGSKA (reference sequence). The V end was cut by 6 bases, the J end by 1 base, with 16 bases between. This CDR3 region has 14 residues. The CDR3 sequence: CSAAEQSISYEQYF. DNA for the CDR3: TGCAGTGCCGCGGAACAGTCTATTTCCTACGAGCAGTACTTC.

This clonotype showed up just a few times. The chain combines TRBV7-2 with TRBJ2-3; 10 nucleotides line up with TRBD2. Trimming cost V 5 bases and J 5 bases; bases outside gene matches: 10. The CDR3 length is 16 residues. Per germline, CDR1 SGHTA and CDR2 FQGNSA. The CDR3 coding sequence is TGTGCCAGCAGCCCTGAGCGGGAGGGCCGGGTAGATACGCAGTATTTT. This gives the protein CASSPEREGRVDTQYF.

The CDR3 nucleotides read TGTGCCAGCAGTCTCGTGGAGCCGCGTATGTGGGATGAGCAGTTCTTC. Protein: CASSLVEPRMWDEQFF. The rearrangement uses TRBV7-8 and TRBJ2-1; D uncertain. Germline CDR1 is SGHVS and CDR2 is FQNEAQ. The CDR3 has 16 residues. V lost 6 bases and J lost 8, with 23 bases in between. The variable domain in full, completed from reference TRBV7-8 and TRBJ2-1, reads GAGVSQSPRYKVAKRGQDVALRCDPISGHVSLFWYQQALGQGPEFLTYFQNEAQLDKSGLPSDRFFAERPEGSVSTLKIQRTQQEDSAVYLCASSLVEPRMWDEQFFGPGTRLTVL.

This clonotype was picked up a small number of times. V usage is TRBV30 and J usage is TRBJ2-4, with 7 bases fitting TRBD1. Germline CDR1 reads GTSNPN; CDR2 reads SVGIG (reference sequence). This CDR3 has 16 amino acids. The J segment lost 2 bases and the V segment lost 7 bases, leaving 14 bases of the junction unmatched. This CDR3 is CAYTPPTGISKNIQYF. The CDR3 nucleotides are TGTGCCTACACACCCCCGACAGGGATTTCCAAAAACATTCAGTACTTC.

The CDR3 nucleotides are TGTGCCAGTAGTATTGATCCCGTCTGGGGTGAGCAGTTCTTC. Protein: CASSIDPVWGEQFF. The V gene is TRBV19, the J gene TRBJ2-1; no clear D gene. The V end was cut by 3 bases, the J end by 9 bases, with 15 bases between. In germline, CDR1 is LNHDA, CDR2 SQIVND (reference sequence). CDR3 length equals 14 residues.

The rearrangement links TRBV4-1 to TRBJ2-2, with a possible D match to TRBD2 (6 bases). The V gene lost 5 bases and the J gene lost 4 bases, with 14 bases spanning the gap. The CDR3 is made up of 15 amino acids. The germline CDR1 and CDR2 sequences are MGHRA and YSYEKL. CDR3 DNA: TGCGCCAGCAGCGTCCCTAGCGACCTCACCGGGGAGCTGTTTTTT. Translated: CASSVPSDLTGELFF.

The table lists this clonotype with a few counts. V and J are TRBV20-1 and TRBJ2-5; 12 bases are shared with TRBD2. After removal of 6 bases from V and 5 bases from J, the junction contained 13 bases not matched to a gene. Germline-derived CDR1 and CDR2 are DFQATT and SNEGSKA (reference sequence). The CDR3 loop spans 16 amino acids. The CDR3 DNA reads as TGCAGTGCGGAAGGGCCTAGCGGGGGGGTCCAGGAGACCCAGTACTTC. This codes for CSAEGPSGGVQETQYF.

V is TRBV6-1 and J is TRBJ2-3, with 9 bases identical to TRBD1. J lost 1 base, V lost 8 bases, and 10 bases had no gene match. Germline V gene data show CDR1 as MNHNS and CDR2 as SASEGT. CDR3 length equals 16 residues. CDR3 amino acids: CASGPYRGRGTDTQYF. The CDR3 DNA sequence: TGTGCCAGCGGACCCTACAGGGGGCGGGGCACAGATACGCAGTATTTT.

This clonotype was counted a few times. V usage is TRBV7-2 and J usage is TRBJ2-1; D not resolved. Germline assignment: CDR1 SGHTA and CDR2 FQGNSA. This CDR3 region has 15 residues. V shed 10 bases and J shed 7 bases, with 23 bases lying between them. CDR3 amino acids: CATQTGTVLRNEQFF. CDR3 bases: TGTGCCACCCAGACTGGTACCGTACTCAGGAATGAGCAGTTCTTC.

The V call is TRBV6-8, the J call TRBJ1-5; D ambiguous. Trimming pared 1 base from V and 5 bases from J, leaving 6 bases between. Germline V gene data show CDR1 as MNHGY and CDR2 as SAAAGT. This CDR3 region has 13 residues. The CDR3 DNA follows: TGTGCCAGCAGTTACTTAGAAGATCAGCCCCAGCATTTT. It codes for CASSYLEDQPQHF.

This clonotype was seen more than once but under ten times. The chain uses TRBV12-3 or TRBV12-4 and TRBJ2-5, with TRBD1 as a possible D gene (6 bases). V lost 5 bases and J 9 bases, leaving 16 bases between the germline ends. The CDR3 contains 13 residues. The CDR3 DNA follows: TGTGCCAGCAGTCCGGGACAAAACGGGGCCCAGTACTTC. As protein: CASSPGQNGAQYF.

CDR3 sequence reads: CASSFQIAYQETQYF. The CDR3, as DNA: TGTGCCAGCAGTTTCCAGATAGCCTACCAAGAGACCCAGTACTTC. The chain has TRBV12-3 or TRBV12-4 and TRBJ2-5; D ambiguous. The germline V and J ends were trimmed by 3 bases and 0 bases, with 11 bases remaining between them. The length of the CDR3 is 15 residues.

The chain links TRBV7-2 to TRBJ2-3; 10 nucleotides match TRBD2. CDR1 is SGHTA, CDR2 FQGNSA, per germline. CDR3 length: 17 residues. With 5 bases clipped from V and 2 bases from J, the junction kept 10 bases outside the gene matches. CDR3 bases: TGTGCCAGCAGCCGATTACCGGGACTAGCGAACACAGATACGCAGTATTTT. This encodes CASSRLPGLANTDTQYF.

This clonotype was found a few times. The V gene is TRBV6-2 or TRBV6-3, the J gene TRBJ2-7; TRBD1 is a possible D gene (6 bases). The CDR3 sequence is 15 residues long. From germline, CDR1 is MNHEY and CDR2 SVGEGT. Trimming shortened V by 0 bases and J by 5 bases, and 14 bases separated the two germline ends. This CDR3 is CASSYSKGRGHEQYF. CDR3 DNA sequence: TGTGCCAGCAGTTACTCGAAGGGCAGGGGCCACGAGCAGTACTTC.

This rearrangement joins TRBV11-2 to TRBJ2-7; no clear D. Per the germline V gene, CDR1 is SGHAT and CDR2 is FQNNGV. This CDR3 is 13 amino acids long. Trimming pared 1 base from V and 7 bases from J, leaving 11 bases between. The CDR3 DNA follows: TGTGCCAGCAGCTTAGGACGACGGAAGGAGCAGTACTTC. Translated: CASSLGRRKEQYF.

This chain joins TRBV2 and TRBJ2-7; 9 bases align to TRBD2. With 3 bases clipped from V and 6 bases from J, the junction kept 6 bases outside the gene matches. The CDR3 is 14 amino acids. Germline lookup yields CDR1 SNHLY and CDR2 FYNNEI. CDR3 DNA: TGTGCCAGCAGTGAGATAGCGGGAGTGTTCGAGCAGTACTTC. Protein: CASSEIAGVFEQYF.

This sequence joins TRBV6-2 or TRBV6-3 and TRBJ1-2, with a possible D match to TRBD1 (5 bases). The CDR3 has 14 residues. The germline V gene encodes CDR1 MNHEY and CDR2 SVGEGT. Between the trimmed V and J ends, which lost 2 bases and 7 bases, there was a span of 14 bases. CDR3 sequence (DNA): TGTGCCAGCAGTTACCCGAGGGACGCTTCTGGCTACACCTTC. Translating gives CASSYPRDASGYTF.

The chain combines TRBV24-1 with TRBJ2-7; D is perhaps TRBD2 (6 bases). The CDR3 has 16 residues. Germline-derived CDR1 and CDR2 are KGHDR and SFDVKD. V gave up 1 base and J gave up 0 bases, with 12 bases separating them. This CDR3 is CATSDLAGGLSYEQYF. The CDR3 bases are TGTGCCACCAGTGATTTAGCGGGCGGGCTCTCCTACGAGCAGTACTTC.